This TCR beta chain was profiled in a study of CD8 T cells in Susac syndrome. Random-hexamer reverse transcription was applied to about 0.5 to 1 ug RNA. MiXCR, applied by TCRdb to the immunoSEQ multiplex PCR reads, yields one record per CDR3 protein. The sample yields 200,000 to 250,000 distinct CDR3 sequences, approximately 95% seen once. Sequencing of TCR beta drew on CD8+ and CD4+ T cells from blood. The V end lost 0 bases, the J end lost 1 base, and 7 bases lay between the germline ends. This CDR3 is 14 amino acids long. Germline assignment: CDR1 DFQATT and CDR2 SNEGSKA (reference sequence). V is TRBV20-1 and J is TRBJ1-5; D uncertain. This clonotype was sampled from a human donor with multiple sclerosis. The sequencing input was CD4+ T cells from PBMCs. The CDR3 DNA reads TGCAGTGCTAGAGATAGGCTCAGCAATCAGCCCCAGCATTTT. This codes for CSARDRLSNQPQHF.